This T cell receptor (beta chain) is drawn from a study of shared clonotypes between healthy human individuals. Points from the study as a whole: Relative to clonotypes present in all four donors, those not shared had lower generation probabilities. The study found roughly 5% of naive CD4 clonotypes shared across four donors.

Regarding this clone: What it recognizes is unknown.

Profiled with immunoSEQ multiplex PCR; TCRdb holds only in-frame clones, not every one. The sample holds millions of clones; approximately 93% are singletons and the top ten take about 0.39%. Sequenced material: naive CD4+ T cells from PBMCs. The subset is: CD45RA+ positively selected. The receptor was isolated from a man aged 18-30 years in good health. Some clones in this sample may be carry-over from other donors' samples.

DNA for the CDR3: TGTGCCAGGAGTAATGCGCGGACAGAGGGAGAAGTCGATGAGCAGTTCTTC. Amino acid sequence: CARSNARTEGEVDEQFF. V gene TRBV5-4 combines with J gene TRBJ2-1, with D possibly matching TRBD1 (6 bases). Germline CDR1 reads SGHNT; CDR2 reads YYREEE (reference sequence). V lost 8 bases to trimming and J lost 8 bases, with 29 bases between them. The CDR3 spans 17 residues.